This TCR beta chain appears in the sequencing data of a study of blood T cell repertoires in COVID-19. About the research overall: In each case, the material was cDNA or gDNA derived from T cells, B-cell-depleted T cells, or PBMCs.

This CDR3 has 17 amino acids. J was trimmed by 2 bases and V by 5 bases; bases with no gene match: 13. The germline gives CDR1 SGHTA, CDR2 FQGNSA. Original handling: Nucleated cell counts were estimated from reference gene primer amplification. Assay used: immunoSEQ multiplex PCR; TCRdb lists only in-frame clones, some missing. That table supplies the V and J calls and clone size; D and trimming were determined from the DNA. The table lists approximately 160,000 clones, just over 90% of them singletons, with 2% in the top ten. Enrolment of Seattle patients took place during active infection, and they were followed longitudinally.

The sequenced sample was peripheral blood. This chain connects TRBV7-2 to TRBJ2-3; TRBD2 aligns across 7 bases. This sequence originates from a woman aged 60-75 years with COVID-19, enrolled during active disease. This CDR3 reads CASSLYLAGGITDTQYF. In DNA form, the CDR3 reads TGTGCCAGCAGCCTATACTTAGCGGGTGGAATCACAGATACGCAGTATTTT.